The 30 T cell receptor beta chains below all came from one sample that was sequenced in a study of Graves' ophthalmopathy and Graves' hyperthyroidism. Amplified TCR beta CDR3 regions were obtained using RNA transcripts as template. After a first-round RT-PCR with HTBI primers, a second-round multiplex PCR was run. TCRdb used MiXCR to reprocess the multiplex PCR reads, holding one entry per CDR3 protein. This sample has roughly 60,000 distinct CDR3 sequences; roughly half occur once, and the top ten carry 4.7%. The sequenced material came from peripheral blood. The source is an adult woman with Graves' ophthalmopathy.

The DNA of the CDR3 is TGCAGCGTTGAAAGGGGGCAGACGGCCCAGGGAAACACCATATATTTT. The encoded protein is CSVERGQTAQGNTIYF. The genes are TRBV29-1 and TRBJ1-3, with 7 bases matching TRBD1. V lost 2 bases to trimming and J lost 4 bases; unmatched junction nucleotides: 11. Germline V gene data show CDR1 as SQVTM and CDR2 as ANQGSEA. The CDR3 sequence is 16 residues long.

The chain employs TRBV5-5 and TRBJ1-1, with a tentative D call TRBD1 (5 bases). V was trimmed by 4 bases and J by 8 bases, leaving 15 bases between them. Per germline, CDR1 SGHKS and CDR2 YYEKEE (reference sequence). This CDR3 is built from 13 residues. The CDR3 reads CASSLRDQIEAFF. CDR3 nucleotides: TGTGCCAGCAGCCTCCGGGACCAGATCGAAGCTTTCTTT.

The rearrangement links TRBV5-1 to TRBJ2-7; 10 nucleotides align to TRBD1. V shed 4 bases and J 0 bases; nucleotides not matched to a gene: 7. Per the germline V gene, CDR1 is SGHRS and CDR2 is YFSETQ. CDR3 length: 16 residues. In DNA, the CDR3 is TGCGCCAGCAGCCCCGGACAGGGGGGAACCTCCTACGAGCAGTACTTC. It specifies CASSPGQGGTSYEQYF.

This clonotype was observed at least ten times. The chain is built from TRBV20-1 and TRBJ1-5; weak D call: TRBD1 (5 bases). Trimming removed 4 bases at V and 6 bases at J, with 13 bases between. The CDR3 contains 13 residues. From germline, CDR1 is DFQATT and CDR2 SNEGSKA (reference sequence). The CDR3 nucleotides read TGCAGTGCTACTAGACAGCGTAGTCAGCCCCAGCATTTT. Translation gives CSATRQRSQPQHF.

With regard to this clonotype: The junction differs from germline at one of its ends, possibly a read error. The V and J genes are TRBV10-3 and TRBJ2-1, with TRBD1 matching over 12 bases. Germline loops: CDR1 ENHRY, CDR2 SYGVKD. This CDR3 is 10 amino acids long. The CDR3 spells CAIRGQGADF. DNA of the CDR3: TGTGCCATCAGGGGACAGGGGGCTGACTTC.

The sample holds many counts of this clonotype. V is TRBV27 and J is TRBJ1-4; D might be TRBD1 (6 bases). The CDR3 has 15 residues. Germline CDR1 MNHEY, CDR2 SMNVEV (reference sequence). Deletions cut 6 bases from V and 0 bases from J, with 11 bases between. CDR3 nucleotide sequence: TGTGCCAGCAGCCCCTGGACAGCAACTAATGAAAAACTGTTTTTT. Its translation is CASSPWTATNEKLFF.

Turning to this clonotype: Germline and junction disagree at one end, which may indicate a read error. The gene calls are TRBV20-1 and TRBJ2-1, with 7 bases aligning to TRBD1. The germline gives CDR1 DFQATT, CDR2 SNEGSKA (reference sequence). The CDR3 runs to 15 residues. CDR3 sequence (DNA): TGCAGTGCTCCTAGACAGGGTGGCTCCTATAATGAGCAGTTCTTC. It specifies CSAPRQGGSYNEQFF.

In the case of this clonotype: An end of the junction does not agree with germline; a read error may underlie this. This sequence joins TRBV20-1 and TRBJ2-3; 9 nucleotides match TRBD2. Germline CDR1 is DFQATT and CDR2 is SNEGSKA (reference sequence). The CDR3 loop spans 15 amino acids. In nucleotides, the CDR3 is TGCAGTGCTCCTCTAGCGGGACCCCCTAGGGCTACGCAGTCTTTT. As protein: CSAPLAGPPRATQSF.

This clonotype was counted at least ten times. In DNA, the CDR3 is TGTGCCAGCAGCTTAGCGGGAGGAACAGATACGCAGTATTTT. Its protein product is CASSLAGGTDTQYF. V usage is TRBV7-2 and J usage is TRBJ2-3; TRBD2 is a possible D gene (6 bases). Germline values: CDR1 SGHTA, CDR2 FQGNSA. This CDR3 comprises 14 residues. V lost 0 bases, J lost 3 bases, and 7 bases lay in between. The full variable domain, with the rest looked up from reference TRBV7-2 and TRBJ2-3, is GAGVSQSPSNKVTEKGKDVELRCDPISGHTALYWYRQSLGQGLEFLIYFQGNSAPDKSGLPSDRFSAERTGGSVSTLTIQRTQQEDSAVYLCASSLAGGTDTQYFGPGTRLTVL.

A remark on this clonotype: Without the conserved terminal phenylalanine or tryptophan, this CDR3 likely stems from a read error. The DNA is omitted, as the CDR3 cannot be located on it reliably, and the CDR3 follows TCRdb's listing. The rearrangement uses TRBV7-8 and TRBJ2-6. The CDR3 totals 8 residues, both ends included. Germline lookup yields CDR1 SGHVS and CDR2 FQNEAQ. CDR3 protein: CASSLGTS.

This clonotype was counted many times. The chain has TRBV5-1 and TRBJ2-1, with D unclear. Germline assignment: CDR1 SGHRS and CDR2 YFSETQ. The CDR3 totals 17 residues. V lost 0 bases, J lost 7 bases, and 20 bases lay in between. The CDR3 sequence is CASSLEPSRRRSNEQFF. The CDR3 nucleotides read TGCGCCAGCAGCTTGGAACCATCCAGACGGCGGAGTAATGAGCAGTTCTTC.

This clonotype appeared once. The chain employs TRBV2 and TRBJ2-7; 9 bases fit TRBD2. Germline CDR1 SNHLY, CDR2 FYNNEI. The CDR3 extends over 14 amino acids. The trim removed 6 bases at V and 4 bases at J, leaving 7 bases unmatched. CDR3 DNA: TGTGCCAGCAGGAGGGCTAGCGGGACATACGAGCAGTACTTC. Translated: CASRRASGTYEQYF.

This clonotype was seen repeatedly, ten times or more. J is TRBJ2-7 and V is TRBV13; D gene uncertain. Trimming took off 2 bases at V and 0 bases at J, with 14 bases between the two ends. The CDR3 totals 16 residues. Germline V lookup: CDR1 PRHDT, CDR2 FYEKMQ (reference sequence). The CDR3: CASSLSVGTLSYEQYF. The CDR3 coding sequence is TGTGCCAGCAGCTTAAGTGTCGGTACCCTCTCCTACGAGCAGTACTTC.

A remark on this clonotype: In this CDR3 the conserved last residue, phenylalanine or tryptophan, is missing, so a read error is likely. The limits of the CDR3 on the DNA are not certain, so only TCRdb's listed CDR3 is given. CDR3 sequence: CASSQHVSGDGFTS. The chain is built from TRBV7-2 and TRBJ1-2; the table's TRBD1 call for D was not verified on the DNA. The length of the CDR3 is 14 amino acids, counting both ends. Germline values: CDR1 SGHTA, CDR2 FQGNSA.

This clonotype was recorded at least ten times. Germline is not matched at one junction end, which may reflect a read error. The V gene is TRBV5-1, the J gene TRBJ1-3; D is unclear. This CDR3 is built from 8 residues. Germline V CDR1 and CDR2: SGHRS, YFSETQ. The CDR3 DNA follows: TGCGCCAGCAGCTTGGGAGAGTTT. It yields the protein CASSLGEF.

To note about this clonotype: This may come from a read error, since a much larger clone is one base off. The chain combines TRBV28 with TRBJ2-3; 8 bases are shared with TRBD2. The V and J ends lost 10 bases and 2 bases, in that order; junction bases with no gene match: 8. Germline lookup yields CDR1 MDHEN and CDR2 SYDVKM. The CDR3 extends over 14 amino acids. Written as DNA, the CDR3 is TGTGCCACCGCGGGGGGCAGGTCCACAGATACGCAGTATTTT. This gives the protein CATAGGRSTDTQYF.

At least ten counts were recorded for this clonotype. The CDR3, as DNA: TGCGCCAGCAGCCAAGATGCAGGGTTCCCCTATGGCTACACCTTC. As protein: CASSQDAGFPYGYTF. V gene TRBV4-1 combines with J gene TRBJ1-2, with D possibly matching TRBD1 (5 bases). CDR1 and CDR2 from the germline V gene are MGHRA and YSYEKL. The V gene lost 0 bases and the J gene lost 4 bases, with 12 bases spanning the gap. This CDR3 spans 15 amino acids.

As to this clonotype: Its ends do not fully match the called genes, so a read error is possible. V usage is TRBV5-1 and J usage is TRBJ1-2, with D perhaps matching TRBD1 (5 bases). Germline CDR1 reads SGHRS; CDR2 reads YFSETQ. This CDR3 spans 11 amino acids. The CDR3 region has the DNA TGCACCAGCCAGGGTCGGGCTTGCTACACCTTC. Amino acid sequence: CTSQGRACYTF.

Worth noting for this clonotype: The junction does not match germline at one end; this may be a read error. V usage is TRBV6-5 and J usage is TRBJ1-1; possibly TRBD1 for D (5 bases). The CDR3 loop spans 12 amino acids. Germline CDR1 reads MNHEY; CDR2 reads SVGAGI. The CDR3 DNA reads as TGTGCCGGCAGTTCTGGCGGGACTGAAGCCTTCTTT. Its protein is CAGSSGGTEAFF.

The chain is built from TRBV4-3 and TRBJ1-4; D gene uncertain. Trimming took off 0 bases at V and 5 bases at J, with 13 bases between the two ends. Germline CDR1 is LGHNA and CDR2 is YSLEER. CDR3 length: 16 amino acids. The CDR3 coding sequence is TGCGCCAGCAGCCAAGAGGTCGGGCATCGGAATGAAAAACTGTTTTTT. Translated: CASSQEVGHRNEKLFF.

The chain joins TRBV29-1 to TRBJ2-7; TRBD2 matches 12 bases. Germline-derived CDR1 and CDR2 are SQVTM and ANQGSEA. The ends lost 4 bases at V and 0 bases at J; junction bases unmatched: 13. The CDR3 covers 18 residues. The CDR3 sequence is CSVVTSGGAPPCSYEQYF. The DNA of the CDR3 is TGCAGCGTTGTGACTAGCGGGGGTGCACCTCCGTGCTCCTACGAGCAGTACTTC.

This sequence joins TRBV25-1 and TRBJ2-1; no reliable D call. The V end was cut by 3 bases, the J end by 1 base, with 7 bases between. The CDR3 consists of 14 residues. Per germline, CDR1 MGHDK and CDR2 SYGVNS. CDR3 region: CASSEARSYNEQFF. For the CDR3, the DNA is TGTGCCAGCAGTGAGGCCAGGTCCTACAATGAGCAGTTCTTC.

The chain has TRBV7-9 and TRBJ2-1, with 9 bases that match TRBD2. CDR1 and CDR2 from the germline V gene are SEHNR and FQNEAQ (reference sequence). This CDR3 is 18 amino acids long. V dropped 2 bases and J dropped 6; count of bases not matched to a gene: 14. The DNA for the CDR3 is TGTGCCAGCAGCTTAAGCTTCCTGGCGGGGGGGCCAGGCAATGAGCAGTTCTTC. Its protein product is CASSLSFLAGGPGNEQFF.

The chain employs TRBV15 and TRBJ2-1, with D perhaps TRBD2 (6 bases). CDR3 length: 14 amino acids. Looked up from germline, CDR1 is LNHNV and CDR2 is YYDKDF (reference sequence). Trimming pared 1 base from V and 7 bases from J, leaving 11 bases between. The CDR3 region has the DNA TGTGCCACCAGCAGAGGGGAAGGAGGGAATGAGCAGTTCTTC. This translates into CATSRGEGGNEQFF.

Note on this clonotype: This likely comes from a read error, as the CDR3 has no conserved phenylalanine or tryptophan at its end. The V call is TRBV5-6, the J call TRBJ1-4, with 10 bases lining up with TRBD1. CDR3 length: 15 residues. Germline V lookup: CDR1 SGHDT, CDR2 YYEEEE. J was trimmed by 9 bases and V by 4 bases; bases with no gene match: 9. The CDR3 loop reads CASSTSTGGGQKLFL. For the CDR3, the DNA is TGTGCCAGCAGCACCTCGACAGGGGGCGGTCAAAAACTGTTTCTT.

This clonotype was detected many times. The chain links TRBV19 to TRBJ2-3; tentative D call: TRBD1 (5 bases). With 5 bases removed from V and 3 bases from J, the gap between germline ends came to 21 bases. The germline CDR1 and CDR2 sequences are LNHDA and SQIVND (reference sequence). The CDR3 spans 17 residues. The CDR3 DNA reads as TGTGCCAGTAGTTCCGTCACAGGCCCCGTAGGAACAGATACGCAGTATTTT. Its translation is CASSSVTGPVGTDTQYF.

Ten or more counts support this clonotype. V and J are TRBV5-1 and TRBJ1-2, with TRBD1 identical over 8 bases. This CDR3 comprises 14 residues. Trimming removed 4 bases from V and 4 bases from J; junction bases left unmatched: 6. Germline CDR1 is SGHRS and CDR2 is YFSETQ. The CDR3 is CASSIQGAGYGYTF. The CDR3 region has the DNA TGCGCCAGCAGCATTCAGGGGGCTGGCTATGGCTACACCTTC.

This clonotype has ten or more counts. The rearrangement links TRBV28 to TRBJ1-4; no clear D gene. This CDR3 spans 12 amino acids. The germline V and J ends were trimmed by 10 bases and 8 bases, with 14 bases remaining between them. Germline CDR1 and CDR2: MDHEN and SYDVKM. The chain's CDR3 is CATRGSVEKLFF. DNA for the CDR3: TGTGCCACCCGGGGTTCAGTCGAAAAACTGTTTTTT.

The chain has TRBV7-3 and TRBJ2-1; TRBD2 matches at 14 bases. This CDR3 region has 15 residues. CDR1 is SGHTA, CDR2 FQGTGA, per germline. With 5 bases clipped from V and 11 bases from J, the junction kept 8 bases outside the gene matches. The CDR3: CASSPGTSGSFQQFF. The CDR3 bases are TGTGCCAGCAGCCCCGGGACTAGCGGGAGCTTTCAGCAGTTCTTC.

V is TRBV5-1 and J is TRBJ2-7, with D perhaps being TRBD1 or TRBD2 (6 bases each). The V end lost 0 bases, the J end lost 7 bases, and 17 bases lay between the germline ends. CDR1 is SGHRS and CDR2 is YFSETQ in the germline V gene. The CDR3 totals 15 residues. CDR3 nucleotides: TGCGCCAGCAGCTTGGAGGTCGGGGGCTTGCGTGAGCAGTACTTC. Its translation: CASSLEVGGLREQYF.